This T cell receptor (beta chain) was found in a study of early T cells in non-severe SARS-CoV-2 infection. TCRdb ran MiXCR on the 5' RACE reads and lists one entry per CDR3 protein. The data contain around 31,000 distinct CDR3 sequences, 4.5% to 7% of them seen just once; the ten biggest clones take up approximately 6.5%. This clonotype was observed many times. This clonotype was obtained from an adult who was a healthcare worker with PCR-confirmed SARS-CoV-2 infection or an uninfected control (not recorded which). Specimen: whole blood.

The CDR3 DNA reads as TGTGCCAGCAGCCGGGACTTACCGAACACCGGGGAGCTGTTTTTT. It yields the protein CASSRDLPNTGELFF. The chain uses TRBV6-5 and TRBJ2-2; D might be TRBD2 (6 bases). CDR1 MNHEY and CDR2 SVGAGI come from the germline V gene. V lost 6 bases and J lost 0, with 11 bases in between. The CDR3 length is 15 residues.